Listed here is a single TCR beta chain. This sample was included in a study of blood T cell repertoires in COVID-19. Across the whole study: Sites across the United States, Italy and Spain contributed samples from acute and convalescent COVID-19.

Original processing notes: Using reference gene primer amplification, nucleated cell counts were estimated. The repertoire was sequenced with immunoSEQ multiplex PCR; TCRdb's copy has only in-frame clones and lacks some. V, J and clone size were drawn from that table, and D and trimming were deduced from the DNA. The table includes roughly 250,000 clones, roughly 86% detected once. The sample consisted of peripheral blood. This receptor was taken from a woman aged 25-40 years with acute or convalescent COVID-19.

The DNA of the CDR3 is TGCGCCAGCAGCCCGGACAGGGGCCTGGGGGAGACCCAGTACTTC. This sequence encodes CASSPDRGLGETQYF. The rearrangement joins TRBV5-1 to TRBJ2-5, with 9 nucleotides matching TRBD1. V lost 4 bases to trimming and J lost 5 bases; unmatched junction nucleotides: 9. CDR3 size: 15 residues. CDR1 is SGHRS and CDR2 is YFSETQ in the germline V gene.